This T cell receptor (beta chain) comes out of a study of identifying expanded T cells in peripheral blood. By sample share, this clone is medium-sized (0.01 to 0.1%). J gave up 2 bases and V 3 bases, and 6 bases lay outside the gene matches. The CDR3 runs 15 residues. CDR1 is SNHLY, CDR2 FYNNEI, per germline. Data came from immunoSEQ multiplex PCR; TCRdb stores just in-frame clones and leaves some out. Of nearly 60,000 clones in the sample, roughly 87% were seen once. The chain carries TRBV2 and TRBJ2-7; TRBD2 matches 8 bases. The sample taken for sequencing was blood. This sequence originates from a person aged 18 to 75 in good health. As DNA, the CDR3 is TGTGCCAGCAGTGACAGCGGGAGAGGGACCTACGAGCAGTACTTC. Translating gives CASSDSGRGTYEQYF.